Listed below are T cell receptor beta chains from one sample, sequenced in a study of cytomegalovirus exposure and HLA in healthy donors. Sequencing used immunoSEQ multiplex PCR; TCRdb keeps in-frame clones, though not all of them. Of roughly 190,000 clones in the sample, about 89% were seen once. The sequenced sample was PBMCs. The receptors shown here come from a young man in good health and CMV-seropositive. CDR3s include the opening cysteine and the closing phenylalanine or tryptophan. The size entry is marked missing in some rows and otherwise reads once, few, many or a size class.

size	V	J	CDR3
-	TRBV27	TRBJ2-7	CASSWAGATYEQYF
-	TRBV7-3	TRBJ2-6	CASSWTGGPGANVLTF
once	TRBV27	TRBJ2-2	CASSPPGGELFF
-	TRBV7-2	TRBJ2-7	CASSLGRDPTYEQYF
-	TRBV7-3	TRBJ2-3	CASSSKGQGTDTQYF
-	TRBV10-3	TRBJ1-4	CAISESTQGGEKLFF
-	TRBV29-1	TRBJ1-3	CSVEGRAPSGNTIYF
-	TRBV5-1	TRBJ2-5	CASSPPSGAGAETQYF
-	TRBV19	TRBJ2-1	CATKAGALNEQFF
-	TRBV6-6	TRBJ2-3	CASSYSLDHSTDTQYF
-	TRBV9	TRBJ1-2	CASSARTDNYGYTF
-	TRBV2	TRBJ2-7	CASWRGLAGIYEQYF
-	TRBV2	TRBJ2-3	CASSEQGGGVTQYF
-	TRBV7-2	TRBJ1-2	CASSSGGAIDGYTF
-	TRBV6-5	TRBJ1-2	CASQGNYGYTF
-	TRBV6-1	TRBJ2-3	CASPGDTQYF
-	TRBV10-2	TRBJ1-3	CASSESFGSSGNTIYF
-	TRBV7-9	TRBJ1-5	CASTGGNQPQHF
-	TRBV7-9	TRBJ1-4	CASSSWGVRNEKLFF
once	TRBV18	TRBJ1-6	CASSYRDSPVSFNSPLHF
once	TRBV6-1	TRBJ2-5	CASSKQGLETQYF
-	TRBV29-1	TRBJ2-1	CSTYGTSSYNEQFF
-	TRBV25-1	TRBJ1-3	CASSDQGPISGNTIYF
once	TRBV4-2	TRBJ2-6	CASSLQGAGANVLTF
-	TRBV5-1	TRBJ2-7	CASSPIDPGNEQYF
-	TRBV11-2	TRBJ1-1	CASSLELMGSPNTEAFF
-	TRBV15	TRBJ2-7	CATWGGGSLDEQYF
-	TRBV7-9	TRBJ2-3	CASSLSGGSTDTQYF
-	TRBV19	TRBJ1-5	CASSGTATNQPQHF
-	TRBV28	TRBJ1-2	CASSPQGGANYGYTF
-	TRBV5-6	TRBJ1-2	CASSFPAPVDYTF
-	TRBV6-1	TRBJ1-2	CASNDRGGGYTF